This T cell receptor (beta chain) was sequenced during a study of spatial heterogeneity in lung cancer. Study findings and constraints: There were more appearances of ubiquitous expanded tumor TCRs in blood at resection than at follow-up.

As for time point: blood at routine non-recurrence follow-up after resection. The authors sequenced whole RNA from tumor, nontumor lung or frozen PBMC without sorting. One entry per CDR3 protein results from TCRdb running MiXCR on the 5' RACE reads. This sample has roughly 70,000 distinct CDR3 sequences, with roughly 8.9% found just once. As regards this clonotype: Its antigen remains unknown.

Source: PBMCs, taken at follow-up. This clonotype originated in a female donor with early-stage non-small cell lung cancer.

CDR3 protein: CASSHRRASTDTQYF. CDR3 bases: TGTGCCAGCAGCCACCGGAGGGCCAGCACAGATACGCAGTATTTT. The chain has TRBV11-1 and TRBJ2-3; TRBD2 is a possible D gene (6 bases). CDR3 length: 15 amino acids. Per germline, CDR1 SGHAT and CDR2 FQDESV (reference sequence). V gave up 5 bases and J gave up 0 bases, with 12 bases separating them.